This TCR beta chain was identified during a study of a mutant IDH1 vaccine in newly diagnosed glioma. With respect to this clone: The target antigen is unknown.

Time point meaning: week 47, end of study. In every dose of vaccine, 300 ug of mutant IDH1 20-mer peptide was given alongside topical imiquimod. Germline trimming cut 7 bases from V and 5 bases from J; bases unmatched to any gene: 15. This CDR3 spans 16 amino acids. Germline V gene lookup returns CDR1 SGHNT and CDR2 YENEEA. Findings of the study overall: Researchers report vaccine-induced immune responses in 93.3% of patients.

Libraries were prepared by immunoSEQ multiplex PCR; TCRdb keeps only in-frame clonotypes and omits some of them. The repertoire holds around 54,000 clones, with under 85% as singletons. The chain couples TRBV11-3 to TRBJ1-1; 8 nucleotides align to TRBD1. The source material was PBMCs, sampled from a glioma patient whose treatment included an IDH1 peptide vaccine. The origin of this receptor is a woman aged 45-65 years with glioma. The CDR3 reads CASNKQGEGARTEAFF. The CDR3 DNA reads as TGTGCCAGCAACAAACAGGGGGAGGGCGCGAGGACTGAAGCTTTCTTT.